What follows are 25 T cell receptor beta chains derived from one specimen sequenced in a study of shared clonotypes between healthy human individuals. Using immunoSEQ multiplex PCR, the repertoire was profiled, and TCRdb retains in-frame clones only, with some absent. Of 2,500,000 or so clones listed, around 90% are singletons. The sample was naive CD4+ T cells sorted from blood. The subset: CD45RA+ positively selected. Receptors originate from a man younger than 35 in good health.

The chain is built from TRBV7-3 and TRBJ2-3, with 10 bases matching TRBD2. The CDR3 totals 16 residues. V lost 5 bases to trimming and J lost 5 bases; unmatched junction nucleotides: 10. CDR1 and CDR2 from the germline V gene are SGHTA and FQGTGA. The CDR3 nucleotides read TGTGCCAGCAGCCATCGTAGCGGGGGGACAGGAGATACGCAGTATTTT. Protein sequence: CASSHRSGGTGDTQYF.

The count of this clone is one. The CDR3 loop reads CASSSVGYNEKLFF. CDR3 sequence (DNA): TGTGCCAGTAGTTCCGTGGGATACAATGAAAAACTGTTTTTT. The rearrangement links TRBV19 to TRBJ1-4, with D hard to call. V gave up 5 bases and J gave up 5 bases, with 12 bases separating them. Germline V gene lookup returns CDR1 LNHDA and CDR2 SQIVND (reference sequence). The CDR3 loop spans 14 amino acids.

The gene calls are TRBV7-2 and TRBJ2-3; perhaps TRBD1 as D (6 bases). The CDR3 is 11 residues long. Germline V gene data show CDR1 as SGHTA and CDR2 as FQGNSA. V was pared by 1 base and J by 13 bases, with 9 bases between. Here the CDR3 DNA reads TGTGCCAGCAGCTTAGGGGGGCTGGAGTATTTT. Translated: CASSLGGLEYF.

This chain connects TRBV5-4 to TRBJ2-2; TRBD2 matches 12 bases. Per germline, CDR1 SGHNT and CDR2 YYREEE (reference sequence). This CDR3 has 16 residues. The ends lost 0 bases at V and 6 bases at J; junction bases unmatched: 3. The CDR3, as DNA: TGTGCCAGCAGCTTGGACCTAGCGGGAGGGCCCGGGGAGCTGTTTTTT. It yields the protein CASSLDLAGGPGELFF.

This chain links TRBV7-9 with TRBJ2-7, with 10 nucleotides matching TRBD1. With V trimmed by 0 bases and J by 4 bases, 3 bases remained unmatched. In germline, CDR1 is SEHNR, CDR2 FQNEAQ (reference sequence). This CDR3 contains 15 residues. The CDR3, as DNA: TGTGCCAGCAGCTTAGCGACAGGGGGCGCATACGAGCAGTACTTC. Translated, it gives CASSLATGGAYEQYF. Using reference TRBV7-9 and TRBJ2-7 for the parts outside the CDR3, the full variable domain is DTGVSQNPRHKITKRGQNVTFRCDPISEHNRLYWYRQTLGQGPEFLTYFQNEAQLEKSRLLSDRFSAERPKGSFSTLEIQRTEQGDSAMYLCASSLATGGAYEQYFGPGTRLTVT.

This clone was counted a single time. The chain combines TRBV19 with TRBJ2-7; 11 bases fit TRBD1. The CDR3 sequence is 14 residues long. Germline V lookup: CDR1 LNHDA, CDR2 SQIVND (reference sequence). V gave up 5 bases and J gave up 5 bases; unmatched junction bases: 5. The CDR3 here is CASSSRTGGHEQYF. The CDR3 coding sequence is TGTGCCAGTAGTTCCAGGACAGGGGGCCACGAGCAGTACTTC.

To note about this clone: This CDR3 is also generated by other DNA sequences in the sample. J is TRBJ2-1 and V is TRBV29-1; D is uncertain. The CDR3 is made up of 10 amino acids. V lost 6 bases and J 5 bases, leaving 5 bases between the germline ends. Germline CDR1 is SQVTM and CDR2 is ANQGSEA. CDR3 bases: TGCAGCGTAGGGCACAATGAGCAGTTCTTC. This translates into CSVGHNEQFF.

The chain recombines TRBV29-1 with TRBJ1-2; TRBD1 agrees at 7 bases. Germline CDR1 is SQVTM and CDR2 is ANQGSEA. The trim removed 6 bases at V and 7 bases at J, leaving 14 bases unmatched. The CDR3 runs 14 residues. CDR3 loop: CSVDNRGGPFGYTF. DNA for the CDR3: TGCAGCGTGGATAACAGGGGCGGACCGTTTGGCTACACCTTC.

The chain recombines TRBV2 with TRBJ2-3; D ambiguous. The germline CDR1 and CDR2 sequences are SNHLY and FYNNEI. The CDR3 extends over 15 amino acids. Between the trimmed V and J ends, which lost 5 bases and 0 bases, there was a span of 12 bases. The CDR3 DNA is TGTGCCAGCAGTAAGGAAGTCTCTAGCACAGATACGCAGTATTTT. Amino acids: CASSKEVSSTDTQYF.

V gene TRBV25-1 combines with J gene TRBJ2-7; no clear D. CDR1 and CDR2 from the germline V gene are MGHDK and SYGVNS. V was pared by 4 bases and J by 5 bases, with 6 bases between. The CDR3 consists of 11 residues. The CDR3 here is CASSGYHEQYF. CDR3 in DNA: TGTGCCAGCAGTGGGTACCACGAGCAGTACTTC.

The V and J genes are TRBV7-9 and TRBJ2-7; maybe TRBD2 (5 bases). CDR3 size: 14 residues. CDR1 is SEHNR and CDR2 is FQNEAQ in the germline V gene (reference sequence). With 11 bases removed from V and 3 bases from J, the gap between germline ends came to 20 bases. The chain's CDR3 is CASGRGQVVYEQYF. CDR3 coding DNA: TGTGCCTCAGGCCGGGGTCAAGTGGTCTACGAGCAGTACTTC. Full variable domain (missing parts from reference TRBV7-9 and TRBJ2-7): DTGVSQNPRHKITKRGQNVTFRCDPISEHNRLYWYRQTLGQGPEFLTYFQNEAQLEKSRLLSDRFSAERPKGSFSTLEIQRTEQGDSAMYLCASGRGQVVYEQYFGPGTRLTVT.

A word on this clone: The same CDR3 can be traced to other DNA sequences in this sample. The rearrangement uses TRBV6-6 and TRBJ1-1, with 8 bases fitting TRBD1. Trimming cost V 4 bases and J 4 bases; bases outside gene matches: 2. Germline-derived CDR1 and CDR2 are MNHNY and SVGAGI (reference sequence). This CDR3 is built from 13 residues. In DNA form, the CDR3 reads TGTGCCAGCAGTTTAACAGGGGGCACTGAAGCTTTCTTT. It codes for CASSLTGGTEAFF.

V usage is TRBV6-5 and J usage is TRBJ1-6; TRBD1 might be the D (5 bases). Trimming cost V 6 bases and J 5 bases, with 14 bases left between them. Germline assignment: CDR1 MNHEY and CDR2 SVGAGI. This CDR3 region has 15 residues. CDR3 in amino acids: CASSRGLKDNSPLHF. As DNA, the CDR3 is TGTGCCAGCAGCCGGGGACTTAAGGATAATTCACCCCTCCACTTT.

The CDR3 is CASSLQTGYEQFF. The CDR3 DNA follows: TGTGCCAGCAGCTTACAGACAGGATATGAGCAGTTCTTC. The chain employs TRBV7-2 and TRBJ2-1, with D possibly TRBD1 on 6 matching bases. CDR1 SGHTA and CDR2 FQGNSA come from the germline V gene. V lost 2 bases and J 8 bases, leaving 10 bases between the germline ends. The CDR3 is 13 residues long. The whole variable domain, filled in from reference TRBV7-2 and TRBJ2-1, reads GAGVSQSPSNKVTEKGKDVELRCDPISGHTALYWYRQSLGQGLEFLIYFQGNSAPDKSGLPSDRFSAERTGGSVSTLTIQRTQQEDSAVYLCASSLQTGYEQFFGPGTRLTVL.

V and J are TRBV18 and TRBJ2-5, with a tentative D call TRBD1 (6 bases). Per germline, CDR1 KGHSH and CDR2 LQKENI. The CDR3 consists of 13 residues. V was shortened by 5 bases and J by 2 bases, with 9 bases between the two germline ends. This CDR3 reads CASSFGQQETQYF. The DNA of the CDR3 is TGTGCCAGCTCATTTGGACAGCAAGAGACCCAGTACTTC.

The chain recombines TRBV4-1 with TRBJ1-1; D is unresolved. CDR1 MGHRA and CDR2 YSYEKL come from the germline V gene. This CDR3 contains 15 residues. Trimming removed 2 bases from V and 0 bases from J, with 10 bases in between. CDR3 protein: CASSQQTLVNTEAFF. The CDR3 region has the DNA TGCGCCAGCAGCCAACAAACACTCGTGAACACTGAAGCTTTCTTT.

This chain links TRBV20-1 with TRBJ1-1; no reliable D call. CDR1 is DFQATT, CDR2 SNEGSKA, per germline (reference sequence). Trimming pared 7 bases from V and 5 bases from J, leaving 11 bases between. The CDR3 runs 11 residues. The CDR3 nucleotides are TGCAGTGGATCGAAGGTGACTGAAGCTTTCTTT. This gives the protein CSGSKVTEAFF.

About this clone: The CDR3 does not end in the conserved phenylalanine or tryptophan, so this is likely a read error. The CDR3 loop is CASSPPTSGYEQYL. The DNA for the CDR3 is TGTGCCAGCTCACCACCAACTAGCGGCTACGAGCAGTACCTC. J is TRBJ2-7 and V is TRBV18; 8 bases align to TRBD2. The junction had 1 base not matched to a gene; V was cut back by 0 bases and J by 3 bases. Germline assignment: CDR1 KGHSH and CDR2 LQKENI. CDR3 length: 14 amino acids.

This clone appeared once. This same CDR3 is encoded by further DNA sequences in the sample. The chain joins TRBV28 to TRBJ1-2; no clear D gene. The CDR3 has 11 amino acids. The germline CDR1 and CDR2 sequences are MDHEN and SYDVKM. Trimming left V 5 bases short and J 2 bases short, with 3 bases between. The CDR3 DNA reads TGTGCCAGCAGTGTAAACTATGGCTACACCTTC. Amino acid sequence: CASSVNYGYTF.

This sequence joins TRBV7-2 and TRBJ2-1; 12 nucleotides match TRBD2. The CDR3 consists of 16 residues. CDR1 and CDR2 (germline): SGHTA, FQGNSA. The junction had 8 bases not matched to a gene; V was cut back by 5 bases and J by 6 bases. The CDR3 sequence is CASSLDGLAGPNEQFF. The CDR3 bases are TGTGCCAGCAGCCTCGACGGACTAGCGGGGCCCAATGAGCAGTTCTTC. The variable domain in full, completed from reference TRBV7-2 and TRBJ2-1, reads GAGVSQSPSNKVTEKGKDVELRCDPISGHTALYWYRQSLGQGLEFLIYFQGNSAPDKSGLPSDRFSAERTGGSVSTLTIQRTQQEDSAVYLCASSLDGLAGPNEQFFGPGTRLTVL.

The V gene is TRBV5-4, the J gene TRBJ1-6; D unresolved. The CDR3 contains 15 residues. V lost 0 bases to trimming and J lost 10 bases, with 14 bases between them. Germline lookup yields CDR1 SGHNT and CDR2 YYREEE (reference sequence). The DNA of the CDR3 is TGTGCCAGCAGCTTGGACTCTCTATTTGAATCACCCCTCCACTTT. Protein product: CASSLDSLFESPLHF.

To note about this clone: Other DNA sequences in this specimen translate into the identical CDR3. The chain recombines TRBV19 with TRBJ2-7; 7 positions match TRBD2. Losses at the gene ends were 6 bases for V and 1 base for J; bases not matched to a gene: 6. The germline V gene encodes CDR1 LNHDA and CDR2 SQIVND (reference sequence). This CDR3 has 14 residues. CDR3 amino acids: CASSRGGGSYEQYF. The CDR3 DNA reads TGTGCCAGTAGCCGCGGCGGGGGTTCCTACGAGCAGTACTTC.

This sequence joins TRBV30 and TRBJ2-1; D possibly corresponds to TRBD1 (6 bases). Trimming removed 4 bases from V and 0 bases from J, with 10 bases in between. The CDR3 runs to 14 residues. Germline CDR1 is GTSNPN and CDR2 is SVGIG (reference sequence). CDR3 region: CAWNRDSSYNEQFF. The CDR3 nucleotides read TGTGCCTGGAACAGGGATAGCTCCTACAATGAGCAGTTCTTC. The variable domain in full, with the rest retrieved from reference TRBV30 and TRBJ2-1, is SQTIHQWPATLVQPVGSPLSLECTVEGTSNPNLYWYRQAAGRGLQLLFYSVGIGQISSEVPQNLSASRPQDRQFILSSKKLLLSDSGFYLCAWNRDSSYNEQFFGPGTRLTVL.

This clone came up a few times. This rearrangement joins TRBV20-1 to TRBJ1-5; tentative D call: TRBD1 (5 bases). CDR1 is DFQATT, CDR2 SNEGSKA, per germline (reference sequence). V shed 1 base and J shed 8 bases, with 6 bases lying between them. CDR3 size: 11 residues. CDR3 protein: CSARVGEPQHF. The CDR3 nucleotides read TGCAGTGCTAGAGTAGGGGAGCCCCAGCATTTT.

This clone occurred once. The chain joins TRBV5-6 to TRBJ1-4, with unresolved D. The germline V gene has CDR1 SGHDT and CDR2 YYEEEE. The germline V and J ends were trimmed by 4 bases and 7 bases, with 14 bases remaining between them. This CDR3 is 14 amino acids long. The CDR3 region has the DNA TGTGCCAGCAGCCAAGTGGCAGAGGGTGAAAAACTGTTTTTT. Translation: CASSQVAEGEKLFF.